This T cell receptor beta chain was observed in a study of shared clonotypes between healthy human individuals (TCRdb year 2020). Looking at the study overall: The cohort included three men and a couple of women between 18 and 49 years of age. Different laboratories and diverse techniques were used to prepare libraries and sequence TCR repertoires, to increase sequencing depth and limit assay-specific biases. For each donor, CD4 naive and CD4 memory were each given three plates, CD8 naive was given two plates, and CD8 memory was given one plate. Each donor's leukapheresis produced roughly between roughly 0.9 and 8.9 billion PBMCs. Blood TCR repertoires of roughly 5 healthy adults were deeply sequenced to estimate repertoire size and the extent of clonotype sharing between individuals.

Worth noting for this clone: The target of this receptor is not known. Qualities for individual bases were not recorded, and no much larger clone is one base off.

Study-wide findings and limitations: Sharing across several donors was observed for about 5% of naive CD4, 3.5% of naive CD8, about 2.3% of memory CD4, and roughly 0.4% of memory CD8 clonotypes. Pairwise subsampling led to the expectation that sequencing depth would affect the degree of clonotype sharing among donors. Because the study included only a small number of donors, the genetic and exposure-history diversity represented was limited. Naive subsets generally had larger estimated clonotype richness than memory subsets did. Sampling was restricted to blood, and TCR repertoires in tissue are likely to differ from TCR repertoires in blood. Compared with non-shared clonotypes, the clonotypes found in all four sorted-subset donors had higher generation probabilities. Rarefaction of sorted-subset datasets indicated incomplete sequencing despite the large sequencing depth.

Healthy HIV-negative adults with no recently reported acute infections or vaccinations were included as donors. All donors were Caucasian adults living in Nashville, Tennessee, USA. CD4+ T cells were enriched by magnetic negative selection; naive cells were then positively selected on CD45RA, and the negative fraction formed the memory subset. After blood collection by leukapheresis, PBMCs were isolated using Ficoll-Histopaque density gradient centrifugation and then cryopreserved in the vapor phase of liquid nitrogen. Analytical flow cytometry was used to check the purity and quantity of each magnetically sorted T cell population. Genomic DNA was isolated from every sorted fraction and measured by UV absorbance on a Nanodrop 2000c. Using the deep immunoSEQ assay, TCR CDR3 regions were amplified from genomic DNA by multiplex PCR. Extracted genomic DNA from each cell subset was spread evenly across all wells of several immunoSEQ 96-well plates, with each plate serving as a replicate. For sorted subsets, each replicate PCR was loaded with roughly 190 ng genomic DNA, equivalent to 25,000 to 30,000 T cell genomes. The purified libraries were quantified using a Qubit 3.0 fluorometer, sized with a Bioanalyzer 2100, and then quantified again using the KAPA Library Quantification kit. Every immunoSEQ 96-well plate was sequenced on a dedicated single-read 150-cycle Illumina NextSeq 550 flow cell. The paper's processing steps were these. Because only junctional sequences without quality scores were contained in the immunoSEQ output, filtering matching that applied to full-length reads could not be performed. To assign V/J genes and CDR3, sequences were annotated using PyIR, a Python wrapper for IgBLAST v1.9, with IMGT germline references. Reads were filtered out if the reads had weak V/J assignments (E-value above 1e-6), no CDR3, stop codons, out-of-frame junctions, or ambiguous translated residues. A V3J clonotype was defined by an identical inferred V gene, J gene, and CDR3 amino acid sequence. The percentage overlap between two repertoires was calculated by dividing the number of shared unique clonotypes by the size of the smaller repertoire. Richness of each repertoire was evaluated using RTK rarefaction, the Chao1 estimator, and Recon v2.1 estimates of unobserved clonotypes. Generation probabilities were computed with OLGA for all TCRbeta clonotypes obtained by the gDNA method from several donors. Here the immuneACCESS table is served through TCRdb, limited to in-frame sequences with V and J called. Missing clones are a known gap in these copies; in checked studies unresolved V genes cover under half, and the rest lacks a known reason. The V and J calls and clone size were taken over from that table, and D and trimming were inferred from the DNA. Recorded for this sample are more than 1.2 million clones; approximately 98.5% of them occurred a single time. The ten largest clones represent about 0.34% of the sample.

The CDR3, from cysteine to phenylalanine, totals 14 residues. The read is trimmed to its CDR3 DNA, 42 bases read in frame from base 1. Looking up the germline V gene yields CDR1 SGDLS and CDR2 YYNGEE. V is cut by 0 bases and J by 2 bases, and the space between the germline ends is 9 bases. This sequence uses TRBV9 and TRBJ2-7; the D region possibly corresponds to TRBD2 (5 bases align). The sequence was obtained from a man aged 30-40 years in good health. Specimen: naive CD4+ T cells sorted from blood. The cell subset or site label of this sample denotes: CD45RA+ positively selected. The DNA is TGTGCCAGCAGCGTAGGGACTGCACCCTACGAGCAGTACTTC. Translated, this is CASSVGTAPYEQYF.